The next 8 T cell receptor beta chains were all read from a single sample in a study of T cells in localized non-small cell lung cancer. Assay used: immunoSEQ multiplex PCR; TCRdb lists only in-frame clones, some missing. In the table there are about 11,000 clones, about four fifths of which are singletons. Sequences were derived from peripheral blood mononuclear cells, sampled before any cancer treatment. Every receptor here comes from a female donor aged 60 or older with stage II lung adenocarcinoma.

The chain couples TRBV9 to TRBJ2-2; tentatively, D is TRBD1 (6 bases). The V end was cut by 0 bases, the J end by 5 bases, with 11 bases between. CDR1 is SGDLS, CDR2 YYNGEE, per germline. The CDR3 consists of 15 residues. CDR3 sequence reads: CASSVAGAQTGELFF. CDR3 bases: TGTGCCAGCAGCGTAGCAGGGGCCCAAACCGGGGAGCTGTTTTTT.

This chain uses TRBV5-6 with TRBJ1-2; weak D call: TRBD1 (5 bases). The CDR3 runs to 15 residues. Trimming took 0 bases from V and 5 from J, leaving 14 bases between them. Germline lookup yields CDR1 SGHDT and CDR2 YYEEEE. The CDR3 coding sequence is TGTGCCAGCAGCTTGGGAGGGGCAGGCGGGTATGGCTACACCTTC. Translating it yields CASSLGGAGGYGYTF.

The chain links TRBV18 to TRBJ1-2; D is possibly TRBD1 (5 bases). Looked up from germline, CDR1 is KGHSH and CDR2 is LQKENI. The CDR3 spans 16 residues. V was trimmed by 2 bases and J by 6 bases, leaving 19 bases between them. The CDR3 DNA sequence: TGTGCCAGCTCACCAAGGCTATCAGGAGGGACCCATGGCTACACCTTC. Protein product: CASSPRLSGGTHGYTF.

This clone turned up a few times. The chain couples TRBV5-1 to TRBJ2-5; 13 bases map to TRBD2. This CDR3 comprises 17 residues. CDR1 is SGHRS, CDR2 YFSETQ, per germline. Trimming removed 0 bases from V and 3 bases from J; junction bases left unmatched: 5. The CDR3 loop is CASSLGTGLAGEETQYF. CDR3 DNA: TGCGCCAGCAGCTTGGGAACCGGACTAGCGGGGGAAGAGACCCAGTACTTC.

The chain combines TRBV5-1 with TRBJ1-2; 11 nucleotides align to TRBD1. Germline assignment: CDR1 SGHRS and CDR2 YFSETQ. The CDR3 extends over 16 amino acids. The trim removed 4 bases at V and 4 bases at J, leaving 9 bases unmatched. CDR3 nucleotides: TGCGCCAGCAGCCGCGGACAGGGGGCGCGGGGCTATGGCTACACCTTC. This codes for CASSRGQGARGYGYTF.

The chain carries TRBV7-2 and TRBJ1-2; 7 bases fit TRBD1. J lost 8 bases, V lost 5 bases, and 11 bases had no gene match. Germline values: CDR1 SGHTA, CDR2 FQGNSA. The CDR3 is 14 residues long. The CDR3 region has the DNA TGTGCCAGCAGCCTGGGACAGCAAGTCTGGGGCTACACCTTC. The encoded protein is CASSLGQQVWGYTF.

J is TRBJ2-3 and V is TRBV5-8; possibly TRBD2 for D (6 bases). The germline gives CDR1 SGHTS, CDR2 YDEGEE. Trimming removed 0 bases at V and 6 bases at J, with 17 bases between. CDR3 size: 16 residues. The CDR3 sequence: CASSLAVQVRGDTQYF. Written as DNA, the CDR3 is TGTGCCAGCAGCTTGGCCGTTCAGGTCCGGGGGGATACGCAGTATTTT. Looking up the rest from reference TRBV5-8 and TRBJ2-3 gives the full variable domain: EAGVTQSPTHLIKTRGQQATLRCSPISGHTSVYWYQQALGLGLQFLLWYDEGEERNRGNFPPRFSGRQFPNYSSELNVNALELEDSALYLCASSLAVQVRGDTQYFGPGTRLTVL.

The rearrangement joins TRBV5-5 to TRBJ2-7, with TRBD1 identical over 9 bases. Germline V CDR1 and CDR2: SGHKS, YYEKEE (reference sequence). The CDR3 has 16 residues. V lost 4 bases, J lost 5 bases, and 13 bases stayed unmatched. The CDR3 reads CASSRRMGQGFDEQYF. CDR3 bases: TGTGCCAGCAGCCGACGAATGGGACAGGGCTTCGACGAGCAGTACTTC.